The 27 T cell receptor beta chains given below trace back to one sample, sequenced in a study of T cell responses to AZD1222 COVID-19 vaccine. Libraries were prepared by immunoSEQ multiplex PCR; TCRdb keeps only in-frame clonotypes and omits some of them. The repertoire holds around 92,000 clones, 85% to 90% seen once, with 9.5% to 13% in the top ten. This specimen consisted of peripheral blood, obtained on day 0 of AZD1222 vaccination. These receptors were taken from an adult in good health.

This clone was picked up one time. The chain has TRBV5-1 and TRBJ2-2, with D perhaps matching TRBD2 (5 bases). V lost 2 bases and J 7 bases, leaving 9 bases between the germline ends. Germline loops: CDR1 SGHRS, CDR2 YFSETQ. This CDR3 is built from 13 residues. CDR3 sequence (DNA): TGCGCCAGCAGCTTTACAGCGGACGGGGAGCTGTTTTTT. Encoded protein: CASSFTADGELFF. The whole variable domain, filled in from reference TRBV5-1 and TRBJ2-2, reads KAGVTQTPRYLIKTRGQQVTLSCSPISGHRSVSWYQQTPGQGLQFLFEYFSETQRNKGNFPGRFSGRQFSNSRSEMNVSTLELGDSALYLCASSFTADGELFFGEGSRLTVL.

The rearrangement joins TRBV18 to TRBJ1-4, with 8 bases lining up with TRBD1. CDR3 length: 17 amino acids. Germline assignment: CDR1 KGHSH and CDR2 LQKENI. V lost 6 bases to trimming and J lost 0 bases; unmatched junction nucleotides: 9. The DNA of the CDR3 is TGTGCCAGCTCCGCCGGGACAGGAGTTGCAACTAATGAAAAACTGTTTTTT. Its translation is CASSAGTGVATNEKLFF. The full variable domain, rest sourced from reference TRBV18 and TRBJ1-4, is NAGVMQNPRHLVRRRGQEARLRCSPMKGHSHVYWYRQLPEEGLKFMVYLQKENIIDESGMPKERFSAEFPKEGPSILRIQQVVRGDSAAYFCASSAGTGVATNEKLFFGSGTQLSVL.

The DNA of the CDR3 is TGTGCCTGTTCACTCCTGCGAAGCCACCCTGCGGGCTACACCTTC. Its translation is CACSLLRSHPAGYTF. This chain connects TRBV30 to TRBJ1-2; D uncertain. Germline CDR1 GTSNPN, CDR2 SVGIG (reference sequence). The CDR3 is 15 residues long. The germline V and J ends were trimmed by 6 bases and 8 bases, with 25 bases remaining between them.

The V call is TRBV7-9, the J call TRBJ2-4; D not certain. Germline assignment: CDR1 SEHNR and CDR2 FQNEAQ (reference sequence). The V end was cut by 4 bases, the J end by 0 bases, with 4 bases between. The CDR3 length is 13 residues. CDR3 sequence (DNA): TGTGCCAGCAGCTCGACAGCCAAAAACATTCAGTACTTC. Its translation: CASSSTAKNIQYF.

The J gene is TRBJ1-1, the V gene TRBV6-5; D is uncertain. Germline V lookup: CDR1 MNHEY, CDR2 SVGAGI. CDR3 size: 13 residues. Trimming left V 6 bases short and J 6 bases short, with 14 bases between. CDR3 coding DNA: TGTGCCAGCAGGCAGTTAGGCGCCTCTGAAGCTTTCTTT. It encodes CASRQLGASEAFF.

The rearrangement joins TRBV23-1 to TRBJ2-7, with TRBD2 matching over 8 bases. TRBV23-1 is recorded as an ORF, its role being uncertain. This CDR3 contains 13 residues. V shed 6 bases, J shed 2 bases, and the junction held 3 bases outside the gene matches. For the CDR3, the DNA is TGCGCCAGCAGCCGGACTAGCACCTACGAGCAGTACTTC. Encoded protein: CASSRTSTYEQYF.

This clone turned up a few times. This chain joins TRBV7-9 and TRBJ2-2, with TRBD1 as a possible D gene (6 bases). V lost 5 bases, J lost 6 bases, and 16 bases lay in between. CDR1 SEHNR and CDR2 FQNEAQ come from the germline V gene (reference sequence). The CDR3 sequence is 15 residues long. The CDR3 protein is CASSAYRAGPGELFF. The CDR3 DNA sequence: TGTGCCAGCAGCGCATACAGGGCTGGGCCCGGGGAGCTGTTTTTT.

This sequence joins TRBV5-1 and TRBJ2-3, with 7 bases fitting TRBD2. V lost 5 bases and J lost 4; bases outside the gene matches: 7. This CDR3 region has 14 residues. Germline-derived CDR1 and CDR2 are SGHRS and YFSETQ. CDR3 sequence (DNA): TGCGCCAGCAGTGAGCGGGGTTGGGCAGATACGCAGTATTTT. This codes for CASSERGWADTQYF.

The V gene is TRBV10-2, the J gene TRBJ1-5, with D uncertain. This CDR3 comprises 13 residues. The germline gives CDR1 WSHSY, CDR2 SAAADI. V lost 4 bases to trimming and J lost 4 bases, with 8 bases between them. The chain's CDR3 is CASSGRSNQPQHF. The CDR3 DNA sequence: TGCGCCAGCAGTGGCAGGAGTAATCAGCCCCAGCATTTT.

This clone counts as medium-sized (0.01 to 0.1%). The gene calls are TRBV6-1 and TRBJ2-7; 9 bases align to TRBD2. After removal of 2 bases from V and 0 bases from J, the junction contained 2 bases not matched to a gene. This CDR3 comprises 15 residues. Germline V gene data show CDR1 as MNHNS and CDR2 as SASEGT. The CDR3 protein is CASSEISGSSYEQYF. CDR3 bases: TGTGCCAGCAGTGAAATTAGCGGGAGCTCCTACGAGCAGTACTTC.

This chain joins TRBV2 and TRBJ1-6; a possible D gene is TRBD1 (6 bases). Germline V CDR1 and CDR2: SNHLY, FYNNEI. The V and J ends lost 8 bases and 7 bases respectively, with 18 bases between them. This CDR3 has 15 residues. The CDR3 coding sequence is TGTGCCAGCGGCGACCCCAAGGGGGTAAATTCACCCCTCCACTTT. Translation gives CASGDPKGVNSPLHF.

V and J are TRBV5-1 and TRBJ1-1, with 7 bases fitting TRBD1. CDR1 is SGHRS and CDR2 is YFSETQ in the germline V gene. The CDR3 extends over 13 amino acids. V lost 4 bases to trimming and J lost 11 bases; unmatched junction nucleotides: 11. The CDR3 DNA reads TGCGCCAGCAGCAACGAAGGGGGCGTTGAGGCTTTCTTT. Amino acid sequence: CASSNEGGVEAFF. The full variable domain, with the rest looked up from reference TRBV5-1 and TRBJ1-1, is KAGVTQTPRYLIKTRGQQVTLSCSPISGHRSVSWYQQTPGQGLQFLFEYFSETQRNKGNFPGRFSGRQFSNSRSEMNVSTLELGDSALYLCASSNEGGVEAFFGQGTRLTVV.

This clone was counted a few times. The chain couples TRBV11-2 to TRBJ2-3; weak D call: TRBD1 (5 bases). Germline V gives CDR1 SGHAT, CDR2 FQNNGV. The CDR3 has 16 residues. V lost 0 bases and J 3 bases, leaving 13 bases between the germline ends. CDR3 DNA: TGTGCCAGCAGCTTAGAGGGGCGTCAGGGAACAGATACGCAGTATTTT. Protein: CASSLEGRQGTDTQYF.

The chain combines TRBV5-1 with TRBJ1-6, with D perhaps TRBD1 (6 bases). V was cut by 3 bases and J by 3 bases, with 13 bases left in between. This CDR3 is built from 16 residues. Looked up from germline, CDR1 is SGHRS and CDR2 is YFSETQ. The CDR3 loop is CASSSQVQGYNSPLHF. In DNA form, the CDR3 reads TGCGCCAGCAGCTCGCAGGTACAGGGCTATAATTCACCCCTCCACTTT.

V usage is TRBV18 and J usage is TRBJ1-2; D is uncertain. Germline V gene lookup returns CDR1 KGHSH and CDR2 LQKENI. V lost 5 bases to trimming and J lost 3 bases, with 7 bases between them. The CDR3 has 12 residues. As DNA, the CDR3 is TGTGCCAGCTCAAGGTTTGACTATGGCTACACCTTC. Its protein product is CASSRFDYGYTF.

The rearrangement joins TRBV3-1 (or the pseudogene TRBV3-2) to TRBJ2-5, with 11 bases that match TRBD2. The CDR3 extends over 18 amino acids. J lost 2 bases, V lost 1 base, and 9 bases had no gene match. CDR1 is LGHDT and CDR2 is YNNKEL in the germline V gene (reference sequence). The CDR3 DNA reads TGTGCCAGCAGCCAAGGGAGGCTAGCGGGGGGTAGGCAAGAGACCCAGTACTTC. This gives the protein CASSQGRLAGGRQETQYF.

The rearrangement uses TRBV6-6 and TRBJ1-4; a weak D match, TRBD1 (5 bases). Germline CDR1 and CDR2: MNHNY and SVGAGI (reference sequence). The V end lost 0 bases, the J end lost 6 bases, and 14 bases lay between the germline ends. This CDR3 has 16 residues. CDR3: CASSYSKGESDEKLFF. CDR3 DNA: TGTGCCAGCAGTTACTCGAAAGGGGAAAGTGATGAAAAACTGTTTTTT.

The chain carries TRBV5-5 and TRBJ1-3, with TRBD1 matching over 7 bases. Germline-derived CDR1 and CDR2 are SGHKS and YYEKEE (reference sequence). V lost 4 bases to trimming and J lost 0 bases; unmatched junction nucleotides: 4. The CDR3 is 15 amino acids. This CDR3 is CASSRDSFSGNTIYF. The CDR3 nucleotides read TGTGCCAGCAGCCGGGACAGCTTCTCTGGAAACACCATATATTTT.

The chain has TRBV5-1 and TRBJ1-4; 8 bases align to TRBD1. CDR1 SGHRS and CDR2 YFSETQ come from the germline V gene. The CDR3 contains 17 residues. Germline trimming cut 4 bases from V and 3 bases from J; bases unmatched to any gene: 11. The CDR3, as DNA: TGCGCCAGCAGCCCACGGGGGGGGACAGGCGCTAATGAAAAACTGTTTTTT. Protein sequence: CASSPRGGTGANEKLFF.

This chain links TRBV10-1 with TRBJ2-7; TRBD2 matches 9 bases. Trimming took 5 bases from V and 1 from J; bases not matched to a gene: 3. CDR1 and CDR2 (germline): WNHNN, SYGVQD (reference sequence). CDR3 size: 14 residues. This CDR3 reads CASSPSGNSYEQYF. The CDR3 DNA reads TGCGCCAGCAGTCCTAGCGGGAATTCCTACGAGCAGTACTTC.

This rearrangement joins TRBV5-1 to TRBJ2-2, with no clear D. V gave up 2 bases and J gave up 3 bases, with 8 bases separating them. This CDR3 is 14 amino acids long. The V gene's germline CDR1 is SGHRS and CDR2 YFSETQ. CDR3 bases: TGCGCCAGCAGCTTCGCACAAGACACCGGGGAGCTGTTTTTT. Residues: CASSFAQDTGELFF.

J is TRBJ2-2 and V is TRBV11-2, with D unresolved. Looked up from germline, CDR1 is SGHAT and CDR2 is FQNNGV. Deletions cut 5 bases from V and 6 bases from J, with 16 bases between. The CDR3 is made up of 15 amino acids. The CDR3 DNA follows: TGTGCCAGCAGCGGCTCGAAAGGTCCCGCCGGGGAGCTGTTTTTT. The encoded protein is CASSGSKGPAGELFF.

The V and J genes are TRBV9 and TRBJ2-1; TRBD2 matches 12 bases. This CDR3 spans 17 amino acids. Germline loops: CDR1 SGDLS, CDR2 YYNGEE. J lost 6 bases, V lost 0 bases, and 7 bases had no gene match. CDR3 amino acids: CASSVGSLAGGGNEQFF. For the CDR3, the DNA is TGTGCCAGCAGCGTAGGGTCCCTAGCGGGAGGGGGCAATGAGCAGTTCTTC. Using reference TRBV9 and TRBJ2-1 for the parts outside the CDR3, the full variable domain is DSGVTQTPKHLITATGQRVTLRCSPRSGDLSVYWYQQSLDQGLQFLIQYYNGEERAKGNILERFSAQQFPDLHSELNLSSLELGDSALYFCASSVGSLAGGGNEQFFGPGTRLTVL.

This chain uses TRBV7-9 with TRBJ2-7; the D is unclear. Trimming removed 5 bases at V and 7 bases at J, with 9 bases between. The germline gives CDR1 SEHNR, CDR2 FQNEAQ (reference sequence). The CDR3 contains 11 residues. CDR3 sequence (DNA): TGTGCCAGCAGCCCACAATATGAGCAGTACTTC. Translated: CASSPQYEQYF.

The chain has TRBV5-1 and TRBJ1-1, with a possible D match to TRBD1 (6 bases). Germline lookup yields CDR1 SGHRS and CDR2 YFSETQ. This CDR3 has 15 residues. Trimming pared 5 bases from V and 2 bases from J, leaving 16 bases between. As DNA, the CDR3 is TGCGCCAGCAGTGAAGATCGGGGACAAAACACTGAAGCTTTCTTT. Its translation is CASSEDRGQNTEAFF. The full variable domain, with the rest looked up from reference TRBV5-1 and TRBJ1-1, is KAGVTQTPRYLIKTRGQQVTLSCSPISGHRSVSWYQQTPGQGLQFLFEYFSETQRNKGNFPGRFSGRQFSNSRSEMNVSTLELGDSALYLCASSEDRGQNTEAFFGQGTRLTVV.

The chain joins TRBV5-1 to TRBJ2-7; TRBD1 or TRBD2 may be the D gene (7 bases each). The germline V gene encodes CDR1 SGHRS and CDR2 YFSETQ. This CDR3 comprises 13 residues. Deletions cut 3 bases from V and 5 bases from J, with 12 bases between. CDR3 sequence (DNA): TGCGCCAGCAGCTGGGGAGGGGGCGACGAGCAGTACTTC. Translation gives CASSWGGGDEQYF.

V and J are TRBV29-1 and TRBJ2-6; no clear D. CDR1 SQVTM and CDR2 ANQGSEA come from the germline V gene. The CDR3 length is 14 residues. V was shortened by 4 bases and J by 0 bases, with 7 bases between the two germline ends. The DNA of the CDR3 is TGCAGCGTTGTCGGCAGCTCTGGGGCCAACGTCCTGACTTTC. This codes for CSVVGSSGANVLTF.